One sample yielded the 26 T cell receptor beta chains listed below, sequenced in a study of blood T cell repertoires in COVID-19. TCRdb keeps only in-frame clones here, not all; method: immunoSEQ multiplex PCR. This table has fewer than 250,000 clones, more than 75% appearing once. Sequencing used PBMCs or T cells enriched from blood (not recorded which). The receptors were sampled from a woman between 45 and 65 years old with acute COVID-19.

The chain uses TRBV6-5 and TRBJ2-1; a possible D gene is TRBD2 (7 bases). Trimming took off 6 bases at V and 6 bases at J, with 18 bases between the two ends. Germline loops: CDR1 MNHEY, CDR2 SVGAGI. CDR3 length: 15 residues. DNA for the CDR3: TGTGCCAGCAGCCCGTGGGCGGGGGCCCCCAATGAGCAGTTCTTC. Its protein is CASSPWAGAPNEQFF.

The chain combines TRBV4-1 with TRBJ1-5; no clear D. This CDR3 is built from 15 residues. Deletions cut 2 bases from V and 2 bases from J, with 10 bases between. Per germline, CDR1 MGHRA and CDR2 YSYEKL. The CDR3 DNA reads TGCGCCAGCAGCCAACACTTTGCGGGCAATCAGCCCCAGCATTTT. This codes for CASSQHFAGNQPQHF.

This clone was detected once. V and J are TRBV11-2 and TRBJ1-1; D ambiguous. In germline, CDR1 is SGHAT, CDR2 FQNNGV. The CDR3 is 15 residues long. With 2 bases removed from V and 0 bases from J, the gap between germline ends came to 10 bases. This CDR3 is CASSLQQVVNTEAFF. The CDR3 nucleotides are TGTGCCAGCAGCTTACAGCAGGTAGTGAACACTGAAGCTTTCTTT.

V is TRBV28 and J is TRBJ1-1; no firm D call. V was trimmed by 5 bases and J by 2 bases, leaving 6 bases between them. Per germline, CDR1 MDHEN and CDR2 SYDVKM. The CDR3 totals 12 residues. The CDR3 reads CASSVLNTEAFF. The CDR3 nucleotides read TGTGCCAGCAGTGTCCTAAACACTGAAGCTTTCTTT.

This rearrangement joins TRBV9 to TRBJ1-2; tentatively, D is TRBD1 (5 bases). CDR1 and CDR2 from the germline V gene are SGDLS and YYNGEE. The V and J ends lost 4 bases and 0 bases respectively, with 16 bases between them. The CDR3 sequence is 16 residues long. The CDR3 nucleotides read TGTGCCAGCAGCCCACGGGGGGACCCCGCTAACTATGGCTACACCTTC. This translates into CASSPRGDPANYGYTF.

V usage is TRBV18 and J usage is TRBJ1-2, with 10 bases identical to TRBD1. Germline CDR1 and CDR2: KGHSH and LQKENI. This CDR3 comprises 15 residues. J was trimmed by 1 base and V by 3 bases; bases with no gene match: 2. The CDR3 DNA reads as TGTGCCAGCTCACCCGGGACAGGGGTTAACTATGGCTACACCTTC. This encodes CASSPGTGVNYGYTF.

The CDR3 DNA is TGTGCCAGCAGTTACGAAGGGGGGGCTAATGGCTACACCTTC. As protein: CASSYEGGANGYTF. The rearrangement joins TRBV6-5 to TRBJ1-2, with D possibly TRBD1 on 6 matching bases. In germline, CDR1 is MNHEY, CDR2 SVGAGI. The V end lost 2 bases, the J end lost 6 bases, and 13 bases lay between the germline ends. The CDR3 covers 14 residues.

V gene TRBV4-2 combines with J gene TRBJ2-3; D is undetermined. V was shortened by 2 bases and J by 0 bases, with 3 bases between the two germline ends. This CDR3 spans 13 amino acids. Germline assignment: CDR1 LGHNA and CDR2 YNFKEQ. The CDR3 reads CASSQQSTDTQYF. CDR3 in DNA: TGTGCCAGCAGCCAACAGAGCACAGATACGCAGTATTTT.

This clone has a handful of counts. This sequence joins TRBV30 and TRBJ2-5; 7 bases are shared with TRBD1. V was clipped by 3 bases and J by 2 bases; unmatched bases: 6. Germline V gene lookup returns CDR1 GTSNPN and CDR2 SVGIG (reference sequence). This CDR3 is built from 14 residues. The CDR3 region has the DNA TGTGCCTGGAGCAAGGGGGCCGGGCAAGAGACCCAGTACTTC. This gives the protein CAWSKGAGQETQYF. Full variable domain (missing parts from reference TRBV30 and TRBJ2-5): SQTIHQWPATLVQPVGSPLSLECTVEGTSNPNLYWYRQAAGRGLQLLFYSVGIGQISSEVPQNLSASRPQDRQFILSSKKLLLSDSGFYLCAWSKGAGQETQYFGPGTRLLVL.

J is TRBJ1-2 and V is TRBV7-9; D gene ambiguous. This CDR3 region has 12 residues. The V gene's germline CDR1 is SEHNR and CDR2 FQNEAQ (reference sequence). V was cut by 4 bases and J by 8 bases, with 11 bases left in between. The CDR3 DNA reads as TGTGCCAGCAGCTCCGGTGCCTCGGGCTACACCTTC. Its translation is CASSSGASGYTF. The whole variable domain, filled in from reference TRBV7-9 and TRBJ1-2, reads DTGVSQNPRHKITKRGQNVTFRCDPISEHNRLYWYRQTLGQGPEFLTYFQNEAQLEKSRLLSDRFSAERPKGSFSTLEIQRTEQGDSAMYLCASSSGASGYTFGSGTRLTVV.

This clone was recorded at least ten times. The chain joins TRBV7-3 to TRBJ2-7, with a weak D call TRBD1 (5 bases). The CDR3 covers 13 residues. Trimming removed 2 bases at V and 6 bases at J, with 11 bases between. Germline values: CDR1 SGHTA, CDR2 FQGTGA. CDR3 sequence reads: CASSLFQGGEQYV. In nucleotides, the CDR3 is TGTGCCAGCAGCTTATTCCAGGGCGGCGAGCAGTACGTC.

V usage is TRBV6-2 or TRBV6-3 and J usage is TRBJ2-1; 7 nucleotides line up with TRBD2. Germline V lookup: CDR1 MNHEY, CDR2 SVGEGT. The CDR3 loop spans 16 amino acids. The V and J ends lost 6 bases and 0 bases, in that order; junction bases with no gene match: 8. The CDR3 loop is CASSKTSASSYNEQFF. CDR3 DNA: TGTGCCAGCAGCAAAACTAGCGCGAGCTCCTACAATGAGCAGTTCTTC.

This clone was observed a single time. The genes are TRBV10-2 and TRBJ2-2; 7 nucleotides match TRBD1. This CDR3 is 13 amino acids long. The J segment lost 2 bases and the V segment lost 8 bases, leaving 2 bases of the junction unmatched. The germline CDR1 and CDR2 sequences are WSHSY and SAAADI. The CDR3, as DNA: TGCGCCAGCCGGGACAGCAACACCGGGGAGCTGTTTTTT. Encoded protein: CASRDSNTGELFF.

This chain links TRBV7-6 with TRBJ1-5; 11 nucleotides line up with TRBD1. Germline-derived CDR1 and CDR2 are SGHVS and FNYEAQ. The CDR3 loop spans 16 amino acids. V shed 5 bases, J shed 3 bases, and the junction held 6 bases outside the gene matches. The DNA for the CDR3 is TGTGCCAGCAGCGCGGGGACAGGGGGTTTCAATCAGCCCCAGCATTTT. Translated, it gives CASSAGTGGFNQPQHF.

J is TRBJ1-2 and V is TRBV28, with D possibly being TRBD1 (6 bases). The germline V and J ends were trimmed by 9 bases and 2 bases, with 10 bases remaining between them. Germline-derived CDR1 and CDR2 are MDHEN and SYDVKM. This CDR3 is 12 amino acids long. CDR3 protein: CASSRGNYGYTF. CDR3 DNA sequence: TGTGCCAGTTCCAGGGGAAACTATGGCTACACCTTC.

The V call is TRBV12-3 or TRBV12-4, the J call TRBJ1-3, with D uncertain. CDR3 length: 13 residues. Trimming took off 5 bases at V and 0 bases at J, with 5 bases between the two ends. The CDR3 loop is CASSIYSGNTIYF. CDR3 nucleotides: TGTGCCAGCAGTATCTACTCTGGAAACACCATATATTTT.

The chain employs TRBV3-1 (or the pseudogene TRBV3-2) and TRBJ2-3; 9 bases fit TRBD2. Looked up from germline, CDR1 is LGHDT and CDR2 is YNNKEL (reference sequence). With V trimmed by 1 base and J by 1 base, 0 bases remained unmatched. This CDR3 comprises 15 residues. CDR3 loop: CASSQGLAGTDTQYF. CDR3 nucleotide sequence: TGTGCCAGCAGCCAAGGACTAGCGGGCACAGATACGCAGTATTTT.

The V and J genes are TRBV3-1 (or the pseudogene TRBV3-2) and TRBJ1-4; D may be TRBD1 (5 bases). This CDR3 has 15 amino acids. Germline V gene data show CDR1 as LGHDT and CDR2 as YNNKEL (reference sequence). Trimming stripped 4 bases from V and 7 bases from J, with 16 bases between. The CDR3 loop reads CASSPSGNPSEKLFF. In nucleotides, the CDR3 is TGTGCCAGCAGCCCGTCAGGGAACCCCAGTGAAAAACTGTTTTTT.

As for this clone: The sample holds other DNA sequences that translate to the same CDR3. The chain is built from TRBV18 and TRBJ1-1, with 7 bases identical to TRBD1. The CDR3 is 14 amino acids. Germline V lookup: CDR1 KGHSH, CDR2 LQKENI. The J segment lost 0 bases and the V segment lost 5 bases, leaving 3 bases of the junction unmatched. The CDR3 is CASSGQAMNTEAFF. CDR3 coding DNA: TGTGCCAGCTCAGGACAGGCTATGAACACTGAAGCTTTCTTT.

In nucleotides, the CDR3 is TGTGCCATCACTCCGGGGTATAATTCACCCCTCCACTTT. This translates into CAITPGYNSPLHF. This rearrangement joins TRBV10-3 to TRBJ1-6, with D uncertain. In germline, CDR1 is ENHRY, CDR2 SYGVKD. The CDR3 is 13 amino acids. Trimming removed 7 bases at V and 4 bases at J, with 8 bases between.

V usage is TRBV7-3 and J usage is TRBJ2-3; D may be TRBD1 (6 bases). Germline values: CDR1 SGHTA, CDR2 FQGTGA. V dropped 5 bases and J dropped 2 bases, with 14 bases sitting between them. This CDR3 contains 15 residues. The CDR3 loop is CASSETGGHTDTQYF. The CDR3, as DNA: TGTGCCAGCAGCGAGACTGGGGGCCACACAGATACGCAGTATTTT.

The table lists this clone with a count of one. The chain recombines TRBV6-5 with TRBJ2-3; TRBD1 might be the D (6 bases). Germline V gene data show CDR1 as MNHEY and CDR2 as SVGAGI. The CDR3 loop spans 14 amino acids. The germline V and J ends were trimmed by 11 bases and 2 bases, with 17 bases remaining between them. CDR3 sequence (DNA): TGTGCCGGAAGAGGGGGACCCTTCACAGATACGCAGTATTTT. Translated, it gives CAGRGGPFTDTQYF.

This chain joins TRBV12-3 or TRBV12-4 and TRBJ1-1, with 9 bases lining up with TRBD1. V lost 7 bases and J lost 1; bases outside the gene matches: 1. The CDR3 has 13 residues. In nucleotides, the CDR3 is TGTGCCAGCACGACAGGGGGGAACACTGAAGCTTTCTTT. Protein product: CASTTGGNTEAFF.

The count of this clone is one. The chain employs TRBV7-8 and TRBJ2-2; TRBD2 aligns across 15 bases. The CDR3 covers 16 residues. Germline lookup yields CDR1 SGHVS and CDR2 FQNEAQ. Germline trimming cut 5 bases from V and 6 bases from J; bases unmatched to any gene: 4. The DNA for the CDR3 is TGTGCCAGCAGCCCTGGGACTAGCGGGGGGCCCGGGGAGCTGTTTTTT. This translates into CASSPGTSGGPGELFF.

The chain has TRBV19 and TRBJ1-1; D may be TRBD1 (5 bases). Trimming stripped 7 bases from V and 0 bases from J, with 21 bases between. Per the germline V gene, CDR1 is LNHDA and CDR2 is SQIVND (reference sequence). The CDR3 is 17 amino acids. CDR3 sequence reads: CASTSSRVPLMNTEAFF. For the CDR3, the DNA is TGTGCCAGTACCTCAAGCAGGGTCCCTCTTATGAACACTGAAGCTTTCTTT.

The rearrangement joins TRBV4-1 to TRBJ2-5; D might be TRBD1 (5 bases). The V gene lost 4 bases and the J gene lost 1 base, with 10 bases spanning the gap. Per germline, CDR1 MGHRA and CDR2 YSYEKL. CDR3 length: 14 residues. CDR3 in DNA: TGCGCCAGCAGCCCGACAGTGGTCCAAGAGACCCAGTACTTC. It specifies CASSPTVVQETQYF.